This passage covers 10 T cell receptor beta chains from one sample sequenced in a study of blood T cell repertoires in COVID-19. TCRdb's table, derived via immunoSEQ multiplex PCR, lists solely in-frame clones and lacks some. The table records 54,000 or so clones, around nine tenths of them present only once. Sequencing was performed on peripheral blood. The receptors were sampled from a human donor in a cohort sampled during active COVID-19.

The CDR3: CASSAQGVQPQHF. The DNA of the CDR3 is TGTGCCAGCAGTGCACAGGGGGTTCAGCCCCAGCATTTT. V and J are TRBV2 and TRBJ1-5; 8 bases fit TRBD1. The CDR3 is 13 amino acids. The J segment lost 6 bases and the V segment lost 4 bases, leaving 2 bases of the junction unmatched. The germline gives CDR1 SNHLY, CDR2 FYNNEI.

V and J are TRBV29-1 and TRBJ2-1, with D possibly TRBD2 on 5 matching bases. The V end was cut by 4 bases, the J end by 2 bases, with 12 bases between. Germline lookup yields CDR1 SQVTM and CDR2 ANQGSEA. The CDR3 has 14 amino acids. The CDR3, as DNA: TGCAGCGTTGTTTGGCACGGGACCTACAATGAGCAGTTCTTC. Translated: CSVVWHGTYNEQFF.

This chain connects TRBV11-2 to TRBJ2-3; tentatively, D is TRBD1 (5 bases). The germline V gene has CDR1 SGHAT and CDR2 FQNNGV. The germline V and J ends were trimmed by 1 base and 0 bases, with 11 bases remaining between them. The CDR3 sequence is 16 residues long. The chain's CDR3 is CASSLGQLASTDTQYF. In DNA, the CDR3 is TGTGCCAGCAGCTTAGGACAGTTGGCGAGCACAGATACGCAGTATTTT.

V and J are TRBV6-5 and TRBJ1-6; TRBD1 matches at 7 bases. Trimming at V came to 6 bases and at J to 8 bases, leaving 4 bases not matched to a gene. Germline V lookup: CDR1 MNHEY, CDR2 SVGAGI. This CDR3 is 13 amino acids long. The CDR3 DNA reads as TGTGCCAGCAGAGGACAGGCAGATTCACCCCTCCACTTT. Translation gives CASRGQADSPLHF.

The chain is built from TRBV15 and TRBJ1-1, with a weak D call TRBD1 (5 bases). This CDR3 is 15 amino acids long. Germline V CDR1 and CDR2: LNHNV, YYDKDF (reference sequence). V gave up 0 bases and J gave up 4 bases, with 12 bases separating them. CDR3 in amino acids: CATSRDWGRVTEAFF. CDR3 sequence (DNA): TGTGCCACCAGCAGAGACTGGGGCAGGGTCACTGAAGCTTTCTTT.

The chain links TRBV5-1 to TRBJ2-3; D is possibly TRBD2 (6 bases). Trimming stripped 4 bases from V and 5 bases from J, with 14 bases between. The CDR3 totals 14 residues. CDR1 SGHRS and CDR2 YFSETQ come from the germline V gene. This CDR3 is CASSPGGAGDTQYF. The CDR3 DNA follows: TGCGCCAGCAGCCCCGGGGGAGCGGGAGATACGCAGTATTTT.

This chain uses TRBV2 with TRBJ1-1; 7 nucleotides agree with TRBD1. The length of the CDR3 is 13 residues. The trim removed 7 bases at V and 3 bases at J, leaving 5 bases unmatched. The germline CDR1 and CDR2 sequences are SNHLY and FYNNEI. The CDR3 nucleotides read TGTGCCAGCATCGAAGGGGGCTACACTGAAGCTTTCTTT. Translation: CASIEGGYTEAFF.

This chain joins TRBV18 and TRBJ1-5; D unresolved. V was cut by 4 bases and J by 6 bases, with 10 bases left in between. The CDR3 is 13 residues long. Per germline, CDR1 KGHSH and CDR2 LQKENI. The CDR3 DNA reads as TGTGCCAGCTCACTAGGACTGATTCAGCCCCAGCATTTT. Amino acid sequence: CASSLGLIQPQHF. The whole variable domain, filled in from reference TRBV18 and TRBJ1-5, reads NAGVMQNPRHLVRRRGQEARLRCSPMKGHSHVYWYRQLPEEGLKFMVYLQKENIIDESGMPKERFSAEFPKEGPSILRIQQVVRGDSAAYFCASSLGLIQPQHFGDGTRLSIL.

The chain couples TRBV6-5 to TRBJ1-5, with D maybe TRBD1 (6 bases). CDR1 is MNHEY, CDR2 SVGAGI, per germline. Trimming removed 6 bases at V and 9 bases at J, with 21 bases between. This CDR3 has 15 residues. The CDR3 loop reads CASRDDRSTVGPQHF. For the CDR3, the DNA is TGTGCCAGCAGGGACGACAGGTCTACGGTGGGGCCCCAGCATTTT.

This clone was seen just once. The chain uses TRBV5-5 and TRBJ2-7; TRBD2 might be the D (6 bases). CDR3 length: 14 amino acids. Trimming took off 0 bases at V and 2 bases at J, with 9 bases between the two ends. CDR1 is SGHKS, CDR2 YYEKEE, per germline (reference sequence). The CDR3 region is CASSLGAGPYEQYF. The CDR3 coding sequence is TGTGCCAGCAGCTTGGGGGCGGGACCCTACGAGCAGTACTTC.